These 3 T cell receptor beta chains were all obtained from the same sample, sequenced in a study of T cell clones after liver transplantation. Clones were sequenced by immunoSEQ multiplex PCR, and TCRdb holds only the in-frame ones, with some missing. The sample lists approximately 9,300 clones, about 72% occurring once. The sequenced sample was CD8+ T cells from blood, obtained at the roughly 16-month timepoint. All receptors derive from a human patient who received a liver transplant. Some T cells here may be from the graft donor.

This rearrangement joins TRBV7-2 to TRBJ2-7; 7 nucleotides agree with TRBD1. CDR1 SGHTA and CDR2 FQGNSA come from the germline V gene. The J segment lost 4 bases and the V segment lost 5 bases, leaving 8 bases of the junction unmatched. The CDR3 totals 14 residues. The chain's CDR3 is CASSPWTGSYEQYF. CDR3 in DNA: TGTGCCAGCAGCCCCTGGACAGGATCTTACGAGCAGTACTTC.

The rearrangement joins TRBV9 to TRBJ1-1; 8 bases match TRBD1. The CDR3 loop spans 16 amino acids. In germline, CDR1 is SGDLS, CDR2 YYNGEE. J lost 0 bases, V lost 3 bases, and 7 bases had no gene match. DNA for the CDR3: TGTGCCAGCAGCGAGGGGACAGGTTCGATGAACACTGAAGCTTTCTTT. The encoded protein is CASSEGTGSMNTEAFF.

This clone is medium-sized. V and J are TRBV5-6 and TRBJ2-7; D is unclear. Germline values: CDR1 SGHDT, CDR2 YYEEEE. CDR3 length: 12 amino acids. V was pared by 3 bases and J by 3 bases, with 7 bases between. The CDR3 here is CASSSRHYEQYF. The CDR3 region has the DNA TGTGCCAGCAGCTCTAGACACTACGAGCAGTACTTC.